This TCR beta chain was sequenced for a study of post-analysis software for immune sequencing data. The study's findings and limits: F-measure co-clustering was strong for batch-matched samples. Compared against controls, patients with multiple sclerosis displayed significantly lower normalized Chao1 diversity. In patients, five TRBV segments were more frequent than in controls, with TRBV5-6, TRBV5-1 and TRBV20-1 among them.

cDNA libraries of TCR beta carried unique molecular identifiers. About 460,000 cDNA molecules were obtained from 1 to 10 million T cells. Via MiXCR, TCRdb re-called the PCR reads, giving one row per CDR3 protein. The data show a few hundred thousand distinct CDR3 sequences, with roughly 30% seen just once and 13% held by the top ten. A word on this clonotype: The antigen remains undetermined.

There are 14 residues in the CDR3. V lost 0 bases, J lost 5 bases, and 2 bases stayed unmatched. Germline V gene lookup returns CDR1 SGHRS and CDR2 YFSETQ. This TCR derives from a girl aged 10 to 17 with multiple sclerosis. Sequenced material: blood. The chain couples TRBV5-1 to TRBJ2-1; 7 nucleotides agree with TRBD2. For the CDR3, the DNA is TGCGCCAGCAGCTTGGAAGGGACTAACAATGAGCAGTTCTTC. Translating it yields CASSLEGTNNEQFF.